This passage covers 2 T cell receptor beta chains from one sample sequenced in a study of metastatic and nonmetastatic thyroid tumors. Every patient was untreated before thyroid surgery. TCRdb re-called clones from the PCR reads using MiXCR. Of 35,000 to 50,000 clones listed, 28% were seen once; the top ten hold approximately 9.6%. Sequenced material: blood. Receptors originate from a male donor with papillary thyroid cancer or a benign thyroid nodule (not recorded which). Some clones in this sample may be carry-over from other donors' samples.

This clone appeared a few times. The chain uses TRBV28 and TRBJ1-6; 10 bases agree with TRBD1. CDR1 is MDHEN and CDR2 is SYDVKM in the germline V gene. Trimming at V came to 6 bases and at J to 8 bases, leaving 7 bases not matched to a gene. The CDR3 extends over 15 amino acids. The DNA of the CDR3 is TGTGCCAGCAGCGGACAGGGGGTGAGGTATTCACCCCTCCACTTT. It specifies CASSGQGVRYSPLHF.

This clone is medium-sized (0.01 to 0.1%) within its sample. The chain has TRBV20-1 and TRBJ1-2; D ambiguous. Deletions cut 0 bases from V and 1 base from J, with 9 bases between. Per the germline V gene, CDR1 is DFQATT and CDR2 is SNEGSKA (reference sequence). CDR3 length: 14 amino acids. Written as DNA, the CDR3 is TGCAGTGCTAGAGATGCCAGCAATAACTATGGCTACACCTTC. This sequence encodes CSARDASNNYGYTF.